The clone carrying this TCR beta chain was observed once. The data were taken from a study of CD8 T cells in ankylosing spondylitis. One entry per CDR3 protein, called by TCRdb with MiXCR from the 5' RACE reads. The table has 250,000 to 300,000 distinct CDR3 sequences, roughly 20% seen once; the top ten hold 7.8%. The CDR3 spans 12 residues. Germline CDR1 and CDR2: SGHAT and FQNNGV. Trimming removed 1 base from V and 8 bases from J, with 8 bases in between. Sequences were obtained from blood, either unsorted or a sorted T cell fraction (not recorded which). V is TRBV11-2 and J is TRBJ2-5; unclear D gene. This sequence was found in a male donor with ankylosing spondylitis or in good health (not recorded which). DNA for the CDR3: TGTGCCAGCAGCTTAGGAACTACAACCCAGTACTTC. Translation gives CASSLGTTTQYF.